Shown below are 30 T cell receptor beta chains from a single sample sequenced in a study of Ad26.COV2.S vaccination and SARS-CoV-2 variants. Clones were read by immunoSEQ multiplex PCR, and TCRdb kept only the in-frame ones, dropping some. Among hundreds of thousands of clones listed, roughly nine tenths were seen once. This specimen was peripheral blood, taken after recovery from COVID-19. The receptors were gathered from a human donor who had recovered from COVID-19.

The V and J genes are TRBV25-1 and TRBJ2-3; D uncertain. Trimming removed 4 bases at V and 2 bases at J, with 13 bases between. The CDR3 covers 15 residues. CDR1 and CDR2 from the germline V gene are MGHDK and SYGVNS. CDR3: CASSAGWRTTDTQYF. The CDR3 region has the DNA TGTGCCAGCAGTGCCGGGTGGCGGACCACAGATACGCAGTATTTT.

The chain is built from TRBV5-6 and TRBJ2-5, with TRBD1 matching over 8 bases. Germline CDR1 reads SGHDT; CDR2 reads YYEEEE. The CDR3 has 15 amino acids. J lost 5 bases, V lost 0 bases, and 6 bases had no gene match. For the CDR3, the DNA is TGTGCCAGCAGCTTGGATCAGGGGGCTCCGGAGACCCAGTACTTC. The encoded protein is CASSLDQGAPETQYF.

V usage is TRBV11-2 and J usage is TRBJ1-1, with 9 bases identical to TRBD1. V dropped 1 base and J dropped 5; count of bases not matched to a gene: 8. Germline V gene sequence: CDR1 SGHAT, CDR2 FQNNGV. The CDR3 spans 16 residues. CDR3 coding DNA: TGTGCCAGCAGCTTAGCCCTACAGGGGGCGAGAACTGAAGCTTTCTTT. Amino acids: CASSLALQGARTEAFF. Full variable domain (missing parts from reference TRBV11-2 and TRBJ1-1): EAGVAQSPRYKIIEKRQSVAFWCNPISGHATLYWYQQILGQGPKLLIQFQNNGVVDDSQLPKDRFSAERLKGVDSTLKIQPAKLEDSAVYLCASSLALQGARTEAFFGQGTRLTVV.

This clone was seen only once. V gene TRBV7-9 combines with J gene TRBJ2-7; 7 bases map to TRBD1. The CDR3 is made up of 16 amino acids. Germline CDR1 SEHNR, CDR2 FQNEAQ (reference sequence). The V and J ends lost 0 bases and 3 bases, in that order; junction bases with no gene match: 8. Here the CDR3 reads CASSLAGQSDRYEQYF. As DNA, the CDR3 is TGTGCCAGCAGCTTAGCGGGACAGAGTGATCGCTACGAGCAGTACTTC.

This rearrangement joins TRBV19 to TRBJ1-1; unclear D gene. The CDR3 contains 14 residues. Germline-derived CDR1 and CDR2 are LNHDA and SQIVND (reference sequence). V was clipped by 1 base and J by 0 bases, with 6 bases between them. The CDR3 DNA sequence: TGTGCCAGTAGTATAGGCATTATGAACACTGAAGCTTTCTTT. Amino acids: CASSIGIMNTEAFF.

The chain has TRBV2 and TRBJ1-2; D not certain. Looked up from germline, CDR1 is SNHLY and CDR2 is FYNNEI. The ends were cut back, 4 bases at V and 1 base at J, with 10 bases in the middle. This CDR3 comprises 14 residues. The CDR3 nucleotides are TGTGCCAGCAGTGGTCAAGGGATTAACTATGGCTACACCTTC. This codes for CASSGQGINYGYTF.

This chain uses TRBV6-4 with TRBJ1-2; D not resolved. From germline, CDR1 is MRHNA and CDR2 SNTAGT. The V end lost 2 bases, the J end lost 8 bases, and 12 bases lay between the germline ends. The CDR3 spans 13 residues. The CDR3: CASSDGGLVGYTF. The CDR3 nucleotides are TGTGCCAGCAGTGACGGCGGGTTGGTCGGCTACACCTTC.

Comment on this clone: Other DNA sequences in the same sample also yield this CDR3. This sequence joins TRBV9 and TRBJ2-1, with D perhaps matching TRBD2 (7 bases). From germline, CDR1 is SGDLS and CDR2 YYNGEE. Trimming removed 2 bases at V and 2 bases at J, with 14 bases between. The CDR3 consists of 16 residues. The CDR3: CASSVGGGGAYNEQFF. The CDR3 nucleotides are TGTGCCAGCAGCGTGGGTGGCGGGGGCGCCTACAATGAGCAGTTCTTC.

J is TRBJ2-5 and V is TRBV6-2 or TRBV6-3, with TRBD2 matching 8 bases. V lost 0 bases and J lost 5; bases outside the gene matches: 5. Germline V lookup: CDR1 MNHEY, CDR2 SVGEGT. CDR3 size: 15 residues. The CDR3 DNA reads TGTGCCAGCAGTTACTCGCGACTAGCGTGGGAGACCCAGTACTTC. Amino acids: CASSYSRLAWETQYF.

CDR3 loop: CASSNWTLGHTIYF. The CDR3, as DNA: TGTGCCAGCAGCAATTGGACTCTAGGCCACACCATATATTTT. This chain connects TRBV21-1 to TRBJ1-3. TRBV21-1 is a listed pseudogene. The length of the CDR3 is 14 residues.

The chain links TRBV4-1 to TRBJ1-2; 10 bases fit TRBD1. Per the germline V gene, CDR1 is MGHRA and CDR2 is YSYEKL. CDR3 length: 15 amino acids. Losses at the gene ends were 3 bases for V and 7 bases for J; bases not matched to a gene: 8. For the CDR3, the DNA is TGCGCCAGCAGCCACGACCGGGACAGGGGTTCTGGCTACACCTTC. As protein: CASSHDRDRGSGYTF.

The CDR3 nucleotides are TGCGCCAGCAGCCAAGATCGAAGGGGTCGTGTGAACACTGAAGCTTTCTTT. Residues: CASSQDRRGRVNTEAFF. The chain links TRBV4-1 to TRBJ1-1; possible D gene TRBD1, 5 bases. The germline V gene has CDR1 MGHRA and CDR2 YSYEKL. The germline V and J ends were trimmed by 0 bases and 0 bases, with 14 bases remaining between them. The CDR3 runs 17 residues.

This clone appeared a single time. This sequence joins TRBV9 and TRBJ2-7; D uncertain. Trimming took 2 bases from V and 3 from J, leaving 6 bases between them. The germline CDR1 and CDR2 sequences are SGDLS and YYNGEE. The CDR3 is 12 residues long. Here the CDR3 reads CASSVNDYEQYF. Here the CDR3 DNA reads TGTGCCAGCAGCGTTAACGACTACGAGCAGTACTTC.

The rearrangement uses TRBV11-1 and TRBJ2-1; TRBD1 matches 9 bases. The CDR3 extends over 16 amino acids. The trim removed 5 bases at V and 4 bases at J, leaving 9 bases unmatched. The germline gives CDR1 SGHAT, CDR2 FQDESV (reference sequence). As DNA, the CDR3 is TGTGCCAGCAGCCTTGGGAGACAGGGGGAATACAATGAGCAGTTCTTC. Translation: CASSLGRQGEYNEQFF.

This clone was detected once. The V gene is TRBV12-3 or TRBV12-4, the J gene TRBJ2-7; D not certain. There are 13 residues in the CDR3. Trimming took 5 bases from V and 6 from J, leaving 14 bases between them. The chain's CDR3 is CASSPRPRSEQYF. The CDR3 nucleotides are TGTGCCAGCAGTCCAAGACCCCGTTCCGAGCAGTACTTC.

This sequence joins TRBV16 and TRBJ1-1; no definite D call. The germline V gene encodes CDR1 KGHSY and CDR2 FQNENV. V shed 1 base and J shed 5 bases, with 14 bases lying between them. CDR3 size: 15 residues. The DNA of the CDR3 is TGTGCCAGCAGCCAATTATCGAGCCGGAGGACTGAAGCTTTCTTT. Its protein product is CASSQLSSRRTEAFF.

The rearrangement joins TRBV2 to TRBJ1-1, with D perhaps matching TRBD1 (6 bases). The CDR3 is 14 amino acids. Trimming pared 4 bases from V and 7 bases from J, leaving 16 bases between. Germline CDR1 and CDR2: SNHLY and FYNNEI. In DNA, the CDR3 is TGTGCCAGCAGTGTAACAGGGAAAGGGCTTGAAGCTTTCTTT. This codes for CASSVTGKGLEAFF.

The V call is TRBV5-1, the J call TRBJ2-5; 10 bases match TRBD2. CDR1 and CDR2 from the germline V gene are SGHRS and YFSETQ. V lost 0 bases and J lost 4; bases outside the gene matches: 6. The CDR3 has 16 residues. The CDR3 loop reads CASSLARLAGAETQYF. CDR3 DNA: TGCGCCAGCAGCTTGGCAAGGCTAGCGGGGGCAGAGACCCAGTACTTC.

The rearrangement uses TRBV18 and TRBJ1-1; no definite D call. The CDR3 consists of 14 residues. Per germline, CDR1 KGHSH and CDR2 LQKENI. V was cut by 3 bases and J by 5 bases, with 13 bases left in between. The CDR3 DNA sequence: TGTGCCAGCTCACCGGACGGGAGATGGACTGAAGCTTTCTTT. It is translated as CASSPDGRWTEAFF.

The J gene is TRBJ2-7, the V gene TRBV7-9; D is possibly TRBD2 (6 bases). Germline loops: CDR1 SEHNR, CDR2 FQNEAQ (reference sequence). V dropped 5 bases and J dropped 4 bases, with 15 bases sitting between them. The CDR3 contains 14 residues. This CDR3 is CASSAAAGRYEQYF. The CDR3 region has the DNA TGTGCCAGCAGCGCTGCTGCGGGAAGATACGAGCAGTACTTC.

The chain combines TRBV5-6 with TRBJ1-6; D might be TRBD1 (6 bases). The germline CDR1 and CDR2 sequences are SGHDT and YYEEEE. With 0 bases removed from V and 3 bases from J, the gap between germline ends came to 7 bases. This CDR3 has 15 residues. The CDR3 sequence: CASSLVQGYNSPLHF. The CDR3 bases are TGTGCCAGCAGCTTGGTACAGGGCTATAATTCACCCCTCCACTTT.

The V gene is TRBV5-1, the J gene TRBJ2-3; 14 bases are shared with TRBD2. The V gene end was trimmed by 5 bases and the J gene end by 6 bases; junction bases not matched to a gene: 14. The length of the CDR3 is 18 residues. Germline V lookup: CDR1 SGHRS, CDR2 YFSETQ. CDR3 region: CASRLWGLAGDTPDTQYF. For the CDR3, the DNA is TGCGCCAGCAGGCTTTGGGGACTAGCGGGGGACACACCTGATACGCAGTATTTT.

This chain links TRBV19 with TRBJ1-5, with 8 bases lining up with TRBD1. Germline CDR1 reads LNHDA; CDR2 reads SQIVND (reference sequence). The CDR3 has 14 residues. Germline trimming cut 6 bases from V and 7 bases from J; bases unmatched to any gene: 8. CDR3 in amino acids: CASSQGAGGQPQHF. The CDR3 DNA reads as TGTGCCAGTAGCCAGGGGGCAGGAGGGCAGCCCCAGCATTTT.

The chain is built from TRBV2 and TRBJ1-2, with D possibly being TRBD1 (5 bases). The CDR3 spans 12 residues. Germline CDR1 and CDR2: SNHLY and FYNNEI. V was cut by 10 bases and J by 4 bases, with 13 bases left in between. CDR3 protein: CAIRDGRYGYTF. The CDR3, as DNA: TGTGCCATCAGGGATGGTCGCTATGGCTACACCTTC.

This chain links TRBV4-1 with TRBJ2-7; D tentatively reads TRBD1 or TRBD2 (5 bases each). This CDR3 region has 15 residues. Trimming removed 2 bases at V and 3 bases at J, with 14 bases between. Germline-derived CDR1 and CDR2 are MGHRA and YSYEKL. The CDR3 sequence: CASSQTRGPNYEQYF. CDR3 coding DNA: TGCGCCAGCAGCCAAACCCGGGGACCAAACTACGAGCAGTACTTC.

This rearrangement joins TRBV5-4 to TRBJ2-3; D remains unclear. Trimming took 4 bases from V and 0 from J, leaving 12 bases between them. The CDR3 covers 15 residues. Germline V gene lookup returns CDR1 SGHNT and CDR2 YYREEE (reference sequence). Here the CDR3 reads CASSRATASTDTQYF. The CDR3 region has the DNA TGTGCCAGCAGCCGCGCGACCGCTAGCACAGATACGCAGTATTTT.

The gene calls are TRBV18 and TRBJ1-1; 7 nucleotides agree with TRBD1. With 5 bases clipped from V and 4 bases from J, the junction kept 7 bases outside the gene matches. CDR3 size: 14 residues. Germline CDR1 is KGHSH and CDR2 is LQKENI. The CDR3 sequence: CASSEGARGTEAFF. The CDR3 DNA follows: TGTGCCAGCTCAGAGGGGGCGCGAGGCACTGAAGCTTTCTTT.

CDR3 protein: CASSVTPYNEQFF. For the CDR3, the DNA is TGTGCCAGCAGCGTAACCCCCTACAATGAGCAGTTCTTC. The rearrangement links TRBV9 to TRBJ2-1, with no clear D. CDR1 and CDR2 (germline): SGDLS, YYNGEE. This CDR3 contains 13 residues. V shed 1 base and J shed 2 bases, with 4 bases lying between them.

V is TRBV19 and J is TRBJ2-7, with D perhaps TRBD1 or TRBD2 (5 bases each). Germline V gives CDR1 LNHDA, CDR2 SQIVND (reference sequence). The CDR3 loop spans 12 amino acids. The germline V and J ends were trimmed by 9 bases and 2 bases, with 11 bases remaining between them. The CDR3 sequence: CASGTPPYEQYF. In DNA form, the CDR3 reads TGTGCCAGCGGGACGCCTCCCTACGAGCAGTACTTC.

This sequence joins TRBV19 and TRBJ2-3, with 8 bases identical to TRBD1. Germline V gene lookup returns CDR1 LNHDA and CDR2 SQIVND (reference sequence). This CDR3 has 16 amino acids. The ends lost 10 bases at V and 3 bases at J; junction bases unmatched: 15. As DNA, the CDR3 is TGTGCCACAAAACCCGTTGGACAGGGAAAAACAGATACGCAGTATTTT. This codes for CATKPVGQGKTDTQYF.